This T cell receptor beta chain was recovered during a study of graft-versus-host responses after intestinal transplantation. Following the reaction, CD3+CD4+ and CD3+CD8+ responders that were proliferating and CFSE-low underwent sorting. TCRdb keeps only in-frame clones here, not all; method: immunoSEQ multiplex PCR. The sample has approximately 9,000 clones, roughly 27% seen once. Looked up from germline, CDR1 is LNHDA and CDR2 is SQIVND (reference sequence). V shed 4 bases and J shed 0 bases, with 9 bases lying between them. The CDR3 runs to 14 residues. This clonotype originated in a human patient who received an intestinal transplant. The rearrangement links TRBV19 to TRBJ1-2; D gene ambiguous. Here the sequenced sample was alloreactive CD4+ T cells from a mixed lymphocyte reaction culture, taken before intestinal transplant. Subset in this sample: CFSE-low proliferating T cells sorted from roughly six-day pre-transplant mixed lymphocyte reaction (GvH or HvG direction). This chain's CDR3 is CASSRGSTNYGYTF. CDR3 nucleotides: TGTGCCAGTAGTAGAGGTTCAACTAACTATGGCTACACCTTC.